The source of this T cell receptor (beta chain) is a study of cytomegalovirus exposure and HLA in healthy donors. This clone was observed a handful of times. PCR employed 60 Vbeta and 13 Jbeta primers. The method was immunoSEQ multiplex PCR; TCRdb's version includes in-frame clones alone and lacks a portion of them. This repertoire shows about 120,000 clones, 60% to 80% found once; its top ten account for about 1.5%. The V gene's germline CDR1 is SQVTM and CDR2 ANQGSEA. The V end was cut by 4 bases, the J end by 6 bases, with 16 bases between. The CDR3 consists of 13 residues. V usage is TRBV29-1 and J usage is TRBJ2-7, with D possibly matching TRBD1 (5 bases). Sequenced input: PBMCs. This receptor was identified in a female donor in good health and CMV-seronegative. The CDR3 region is CSVGRQDTTEQYF. The CDR3 DNA sequence: TGCAGCGTTGGACGCCAGGACACTACCGAGCAGTACTTC.